The TCR beta chain described here comes from a study of cytomegalovirus exposure and HLA in healthy donors (dated by TCRdb to 2016 to 2017). Concerning the study at large: An earlier analysis of 587 of the donors reported about 260 Gb of sequence data and approximately 120 million unique TCR beta sequences obtained from about 180 million T cells. Alongside the repertoire data, information on donor age, sex, ethnicity and CMV serostatus was compiled. Rather than using new phenotypic data, the later analysis identified candidate immune exposures from TCR beta sequences and from how often those sequences occurred across donors. Both class I and class II loci were covered by HLA typing, at four-digit resolution. In a later genetic analysis, genome-wide SNP genotypes for about three fifths of the roughly 670 donors were used, and that subset was treated as a discovery cohort. An earlier analysis of approximately 580 of the donors used high-throughput TCR beta sequencing to judge whether each TCR beta V gene segment behaved as functional or pseudogenic. To predict cytomegalovirus infection status, the study combined high-throughput TCR immunosequencing, statistical association of individual TCRs with disease status, and machine learning. A later analysis re-analyzed previously published TCR beta repertoires from about 730 donors and added high-resolution HLA genotyping to study TCR occurrence patterns. Typing coverage differed by locus: A, B, C, DRB1 and DQB1 were typed in roughly 629-630 donors, DQA1 in about 550, DPA1 in approximately 610, and DPB1 in 400 to 480. About five DR-DQ haplotypes were handled as single units for association and clustering because linkage in the cohort was strong. The study was designed to test whether signatures of past pathogen exposure could be identified by cataloging public T cell receptors. Across some 400 genotyped donors of the cohort, an average of about 250,000 unique TCR beta nucleotide sequences per donor were sequenced, and around 19% of those sequences were non-productive. All discovery cohort repertoires had been generated on a single sequencing platform. The study profiled the T cell repertoires of under 850 subjects by immunosequencing and related them to cytomegalovirus serostatus. In addition to the first cohort of 666 subjects, a separate validation cohort of over 90 different subjects was used. The genetic ancestry cluster associated with self-reported Caucasian donors included 65% to 90% of the approximately 410 genotyped donors. An early release that covered fewer than 800 HLA-typed donors contained 300 to 350 gigabases of sequencing data and tens of millions of unique TCR sequences. Paper-wide results and their limitations: A cluster of highly shared sequence variants was judged likely to be a technical artifact of the sequencing pipeline. Most CMV-associated TCR beta chains appeared to be HLA-restricted in a later analysis, and the HLA associations seemed to be driven largely by CMV exposure. According to the authors, the approach could potentially be generalized to other disease states and immunological phenotypes. Because counts were too low, fewer than 20 rarely observed V segments, including chromosome 9 orphons, were excluded from the earlier analysis of 500 to 700 of the donors. The classifier was reported to diagnose cytomegalovirus status with high specificity and sensitivity in both the original and validation cohorts. Some IMGT-functional V segments, including TRBV6-2 and TRBV6-3, could not be told apart with the 87-base-pair reads, so those segments were excluded. In a later genetic analysis, fewer N-insertions in productive TCRs were reported among donors in an Asian-associated ancestry cluster than the roughly 640-donor mean. According to a later analysis, TCR association rates differed among HLA loci, with DRB1 alleles showing the most associated TCRs and HLA-C alleles showing the fewest. Broadly in line with IMGT annotations, most TCR beta V segments showed up in productive rearrangements about 87% or about 30% of the time in an earlier analysis of approximately 600 of the donors. A later analysis associated about 17,000 TCR beta sequences with specific HLA alleles at a false discovery rate of 0.05. The cohort was sequenced for TCR beta chains only, and without alpha or paired-chain data the features that could be detected were limited. The presence/absence analyses assumed that sequencing depth was roughly uniform across donors, and that assumption may not be true. In a later analysis, HLA-associated TCR beta chains showed more clonal expansion and lower generation probabilities than non-associated chains that were equally common. The study listed 150 to 200 TCR beta chains as associated with cytomegalovirus. In a later genetic analysis, a missense DCLRE1C variant was associated with V-gene and J-gene trimming of TCR beta chains, and the association was replicated in an independent cohort. Several of the top co-occurrence clusters appeared to be linked to parvovirus B19, influenza, CMV and Epstein-Barr virus, according to a later analysis. The only immune exposure information available for the cohort was CMV serostatus. Across donors, most TCR sequences were observed very rarely, whereas some public TCRs were present in many individuals. A few of the identified cytomegalovirus-associated TCR beta chains were confirmed in vitro to be specific for cytomegalovirus antigens. When HLA alleles, especially DR and DQ, strongly co-occurred, attributing TCR associations to individual alleles was difficult. A further reported finding was that TCR beta sequences accurately predicted the HLA-A and HLA-B alleles for most subjects in the first cohort. Correlated functional status among segregating V segments might reflect linkage disequilibrium, but an unknown experimental factor could not be ruled out. Because HLA typing was unavailable for some donors at each locus, only the typed subset was used in association tests.

In the case of this clone: Its specific antigen is unknown. Within one base of it there is no much larger clone, and no base qualities were kept.

Library generation was performed with the immunoSEQ multiplex PCR assay. A mixture of 60 forward primers for TCR Vbeta segments and 13 reverse primers for TCR Jbeta segments was used in the multiplex PCR. The CDR3 region of rearranged TCR beta genes was amplified from genomic DNA with a multiplex PCR assay. The amplified TCR beta libraries were sequenced on the Illumina HiSeq System as 87-base-pair reads. The study's own analysis went as follows. Across the 500 to 850 repertoires, a later analysis counted approximately 75 million unique TCR beta chains, roughly 11 million of which were shared by at least two donors. Raw reads were error-corrected and collapsed into unique sequences with a nearest-neighbor algorithm that merged closely related sequences to remove PCR and sequencing errors. To assign V, D and J gene segments, CDR3 sequences were aligned to IMGT reference sequences. For a sequence to be retained, a match of at least six nucleotides was required to both a V gene segment and a J gene segment. Rearrangements were called productive when the CDR3 lacked stop codons and stayed in frame with V and J; all others were non-productive. CDR3 was defined according to IMGT convention as the region running from the second conserved V-encoded cysteine to the conserved J-encoded phenylalanine. In an earlier analysis of roughly 580 of the donors, sequences lacking an unambiguous match to a single V gene segment were excluded. In an earlier analysis of about 590 of the donors, a V segment was called functional when productive rearrangements were above 56.7%, and segregating when the standard deviation between donors exceeded 5%. A statistical classification framework was built to diagnose cytomegalovirus status from the catalog of TCR beta chain sequences. In a later analysis, TCR nucleotide sequences were compared against IMGT/GENE-DB human TR gene sequences so that V and J genes could be assigned. The TCRdist pipeline was used in a later analysis to assign CDR3 sequences and most-parsimonious VDJ recombination scenarios. In a later analysis, each TCR beta chain was defined by its CDR3 amino acid sequence together with its V-gene family, and reads lacking a unique V-gene family were excluded. To address suspected cross-contamination and a sequencing artifact, a later analysis removed a few hundred highly shared, low-generation-probability nucleotide sequences. In a later analysis, a clonal expansion index was calculated for each public chain from normalized within-repertoire ranks of inferred template counts. In a later analysis, generation probabilities were computed using a VDJ recombination model fitted to out-of-frame rearrangements, and the results were checked against IGoR. Hypergeometric tests were used in a later analysis to score TCR-TCR, TCR-HLA and TCR-CMV co-occurrence, with a repertoire-size bias correction applied to the TCR pairs. In a later analysis, false discovery rates were estimated by permuting HLA or CMV assignments 20 times. In a later analysis, co-occurring TCRs were grouped using DBSCAN, and TCRdist sequence similarity was added for clustering within HLA-allele-positive subsets. Co-occurrence clustering excluded repertoires with fewer than 30,000 or more than 120,000 public chains, plus five with anomalous nucleotide sharing. TCRdb's version of the immuneACCESS table is confined to in-frame rearrangements and falls short of the full clone set. An unresolved V gene accounts for under half of the shortfall where checked; the remainder is of unknown origin. For V, J and clone size, that table is used; D and trimming come from the DNA. Counted in this sample were around 170,000 clones; approximately 85% of them appeared once. Approximately 0.74% of the sample comes from the top ten.

The cohort was made up of 666 healthy bone marrow donors. Cohort members were all nominally healthy when sampled, although unrecorded immune exposures were likely present. The donor tested CMV seronegative and was one of the 352 seronegative cohort members. Every donor gave a peripheral blood sample, and the peripheral blood mononuclear cells from that sample were used for TCR beta sequencing. Genomic DNA was extracted from the blood cell samples with the Qiagen DNeasy Blood Extraction Kit. Ends trimmed: V by 1 base, J by 4 bases; bases unmatched to a gene: 9. CDR1 and CDR2 (SEHNR, FQNEAQ) derive from the germline V gene (reference sequence). The CDR3 contains 18 residues, cysteine and phenylalanine counted. Of the read, only the CDR3 DNA is kept; its 54 bases are in frame from base 1.

Recombination joined TRBV7-9 with TRBJ2-1; TRBD2 lines up with 11 middle nucleotides. The sequence came from a woman aged 18-29 years in good health and CMV-seronegative. The sequenced material came from PBMCs. The CDR3 region reads CASSLVLAGGILYNEQFF. The nucleotides are TGTGCCAGCAGCTTAGTTCTAGCGGGAGGAATCTTGTACAATGAGCAGTTCTTC.